These T cell receptor beta chains were read from a single sample in a study of cytomegalovirus exposure and HLA in healthy donors. The protocol was immunoSEQ multiplex PCR, while the TCRdb copy is restricted to in-frame clones and leaves out a portion. The sample contains approximately 81,000 clones, about 92% of which appear only once. Specimen: PBMCs. The source of these receptors is a man aged 18 to 30 in good health and CMV-seronegative. Each CDR3 is given with its conserved first and last residue. A D gene is named only where the DNA matches it firmly. The listing skips clone size in some rows; elsewhere it reads once, few, many or a size class.

d_call: .
v_call: TRBV5-4
clone_size: .
j_call: TRBJ2-7
cdr3_aa: CASSDRVQLLASSHEQYF
cdr3_nt: TGTGCCAGCAGCGACCGGGTCCAGTTACTAGCAAGTTCCCACGAGCAGTACTTC

d_call: .
v_call: TRBV5-1
clone_size: once
j_call: TRBJ1-4
cdr3_aa: CASRITGTTNEKLFF
cdr3_nt: TGCGCCAGCAGGATTACAGGGACGACTAATGAAAAACTGTTTTTT

d_call: .
v_call: TRBV4-2
clone_size: .
j_call: TRBJ2-5
cdr3_aa: CASSPGAGETQYF
cdr3_nt: TGTGCCAGCAGTCCAGGGGCCGGAGAGACCCAGTACTTC

d_call: .
v_call: TRBV4-2
clone_size: .
j_call: TRBJ2-6
cdr3_aa: CASSQGRAGRSIAGANVLTF
cdr3_nt: TGTGCCAGCAGCCAAGGACGCGCGGGGCGAAGCATCGCTGGGGCCAACGTCCTGACTTTC

d_call: TRBD1
v_call: TRBV5-5
clone_size: .
j_call: TRBJ1-1
cdr3_aa: CASSLRDRAGSTEAFF
cdr3_nt: TGTGCCAGCAGTCTACGGGACAGGGCGGGGAGCACTGAAGCTTTCTTT

d_call: TRBD1
v_call: TRBV29-1
clone_size: .
j_call: TRBJ1-3
cdr3_aa: CSVEDWTGDGNTIYF
cdr3_nt: TGCAGCGTTGAAGACTGGACAGGCGATGGAAACACCATATATTTT

d_call: .
v_call: TRBV9
clone_size: .
j_call: TRBJ1-2
cdr3_aa: CASSPDSYGYTF
cdr3_nt: TGTGCCAGCAGCCCGGACAGTTATGGCTACACCTTC

d_call: TRBD1
v_call: TRBV6-5
clone_size: .
j_call: TRBJ2-1
cdr3_aa: CASSLRDRGVNEQFF
cdr3_nt: TGTGCCAGCAGTCTCCGGGACAGGGGTGTAAATGAGCAGTTCTTC

d_call: .
v_call: TRBV5-1
clone_size: .
j_call: TRBJ1-1
cdr3_aa: CASSLWGRTTEAFF
cdr3_nt: TGCGCCAGCAGCTTATGGGGCAGGACCACTGAAGCTTTCTTT

d_call: .
v_call: TRBV11-2
clone_size: .
j_call: TRBJ1-2
cdr3_aa: CASSPSGGEEGTF
cdr3_nt: TGTGCCAGCAGCCCAAGCGGGGGGGAGGAAGGCACCTTC

d_call: .
v_call: TRBV27
clone_size: .
j_call: TRBJ1-5
cdr3_aa: CASSFVADGNQPQHF
cdr3_nt: TGTGCCAGCAGTTTTGTTGCAGATGGCAATCAGCCCCAGCATTTT

d_call: .
v_call: TRBV9
clone_size: .
j_call: TRBJ2-7
cdr3_aa: CASSFTDTEQYF
cdr3_nt: TGTGCCAGCAGCTTCACAGACACCGAGCAGTACTTC

d_call: TRBD1
v_call: TRBV5-1
clone_size: once
j_call: TRBJ2-4
cdr3_aa: CASSKGQGTAIQYF
cdr3_nt: TGCGCCAGCAGCAAAGGACAGGGCACGGCCATTCAGTACTTC

d_call: TRBD1
v_call: TRBV14
clone_size: once
j_call: TRBJ2-5
cdr3_aa: CASSANIDRARETQYF
cdr3_nt: TGTGCCAGCAGCGCCAACATTGACAGGGCTCGCGAGACCCAGTACTTC

d_call: .
v_call: TRBV5-4
clone_size: once
j_call: TRBJ2-2
cdr3_aa: CASSLPRGELFF
cdr3_nt: TGTGCCAGCAGCTTACCGCGGGGGGAGCTGTTTTTT

d_call: .
v_call: TRBV7-9
clone_size: .
j_call: TRBJ1-2
cdr3_aa: CASSMANYGYTF
cdr3_nt: TGTGCCAGTTCTATGGCTAACTATGGCTACACCTTC

d_call: .
v_call: TRBV30
clone_size: .
j_call: TRBJ1-1
cdr3_aa: CAWSVSGGIAEAFF
cdr3_nt: TGTGCCTGGAGTGTATCGGGGGGTATCGCTGAAGCTTTCTTT

d_call: .
v_call: TRBV6-6
clone_size: .
j_call: TRBJ1-2
cdr3_aa: CASSYNFVYGYTF
cdr3_nt: TGTGCCAGCAGTTACAATTTCGTCTATGGCTACACCTTC

d_call: .
v_call: TRBV15
clone_size: once
j_call: TRBJ2-1
cdr3_aa: CATSRGGAYNEQFF
cdr3_nt: TGTGCCACCAGCAGAGGGGGAGCTTACAATGAGCAGTTCTTC

d_call: TRBD2
v_call: TRBV5-4
clone_size: .
j_call: TRBJ2-1
cdr3_aa: CASSFLGGGPEEQFF
cdr3_nt: TGTGCCAGCAGCTTTCTCGGGGGAGGGCCGGAAGAGCAGTTCTTC

d_call: TRBD1
v_call: TRBV2
clone_size: .
j_call: TRBJ1-4
cdr3_aa: CASTSGQGSNEKLFF
cdr3_nt: TGTGCCAGCACCTCGGGACAGGGGAGTAATGAAAAACTGTTTTTT

d_call: TRBD1
v_call: TRBV11-2
clone_size: .
j_call: TRBJ1-2
cdr3_aa: CASSLDLVQGFYGYTF
cdr3_nt: TGTGCCAGCAGCTTAGATTTAGTACAGGGGTTCTATGGCTACACCTTC

d_call: TRBD1
v_call: TRBV19
clone_size: few
j_call: TRBJ1-5
cdr3_aa: CASSSRQGVSNQPQHF
cdr3_nt: TGTGCCAGTAGTTCTCGACAGGGGGTAAGCAATCAGCCCCAGCATTTT

d_call: TRBD1
v_call: TRBV30
clone_size: .
j_call: TRBJ2-2
cdr3_aa: CAWSGQGHGELFF
cdr3_nt: TGTGCCTGGAGCGGACAGGGGCACGGGGAGCTGTTTTTT

d_call: .
v_call: TRBV7-2
clone_size: .
j_call: TRBJ2-3
cdr3_aa: CASRERAGTDTQYF
cdr3_nt: TGTGCCAGCAGGGAGAGAGCCGGCACAGATACGCAGTATTTT